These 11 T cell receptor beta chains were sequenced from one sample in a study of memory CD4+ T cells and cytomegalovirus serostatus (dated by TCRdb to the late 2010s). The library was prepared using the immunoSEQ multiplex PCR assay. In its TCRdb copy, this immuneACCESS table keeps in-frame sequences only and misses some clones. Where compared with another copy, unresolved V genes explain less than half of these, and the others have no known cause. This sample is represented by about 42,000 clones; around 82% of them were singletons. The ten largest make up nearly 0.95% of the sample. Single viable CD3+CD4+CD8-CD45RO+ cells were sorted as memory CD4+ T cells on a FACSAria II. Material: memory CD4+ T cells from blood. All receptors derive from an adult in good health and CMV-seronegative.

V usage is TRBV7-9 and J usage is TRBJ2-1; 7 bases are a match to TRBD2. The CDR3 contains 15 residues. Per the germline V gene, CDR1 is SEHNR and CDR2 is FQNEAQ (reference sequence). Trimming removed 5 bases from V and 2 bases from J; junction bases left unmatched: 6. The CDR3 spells CASSPRTRAYNEQFF. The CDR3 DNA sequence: TGTGCCAGCAGCCCGAGGACTAGGGCCTACAATGAGCAGTTCTTC.

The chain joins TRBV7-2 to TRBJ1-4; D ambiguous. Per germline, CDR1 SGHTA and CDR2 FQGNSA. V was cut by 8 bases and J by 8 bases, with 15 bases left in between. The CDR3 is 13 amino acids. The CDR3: CASARQNSEKLFF. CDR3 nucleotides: TGTGCCAGCGCCCGCCAAAATTCCGAAAAACTGTTTTTT.

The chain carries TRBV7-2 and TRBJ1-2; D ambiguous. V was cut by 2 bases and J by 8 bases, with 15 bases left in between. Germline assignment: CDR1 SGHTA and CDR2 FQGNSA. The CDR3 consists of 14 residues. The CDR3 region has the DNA TGTGCCAGCAGCTTACGCGTAGGGTTAGACGGCTACACCTTC. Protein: CASSLRVGLDGYTF. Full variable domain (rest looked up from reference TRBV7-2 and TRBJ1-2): GAGVSQSPSNKVTEKGKDVELRCDPISGHTALYWYRQSLGQGLEFLIYFQGNSAPDKSGLPSDRFSAERTGGSVSTLTIQRTQQEDSAVYLCASSLRVGLDGYTFGSGTRLTVV.

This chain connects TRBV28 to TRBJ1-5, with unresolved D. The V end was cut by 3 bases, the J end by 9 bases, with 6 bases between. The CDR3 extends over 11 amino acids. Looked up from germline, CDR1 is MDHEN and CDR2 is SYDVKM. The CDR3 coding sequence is TGTGCCAGCAGTTTGGGGAGGCCCCAGCATTTT. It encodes CASSLGRPQHF.

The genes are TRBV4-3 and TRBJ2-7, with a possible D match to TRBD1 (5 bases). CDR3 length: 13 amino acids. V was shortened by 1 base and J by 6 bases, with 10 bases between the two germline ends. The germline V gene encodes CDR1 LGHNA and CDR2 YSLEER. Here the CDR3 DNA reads TGCGCCAGCAGCCAAGGGGCAGGGCGCGAGCAGTACTTC. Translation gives CASSQGAGREQYF.

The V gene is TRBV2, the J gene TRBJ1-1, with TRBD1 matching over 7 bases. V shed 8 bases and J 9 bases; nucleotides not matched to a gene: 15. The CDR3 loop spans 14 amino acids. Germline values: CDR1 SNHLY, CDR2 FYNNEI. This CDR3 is CASSPPTDRAKAFF. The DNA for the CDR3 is TGTGCCAGCTCCCCTCCAACAGACAGGGCGAAAGCTTTCTTT.

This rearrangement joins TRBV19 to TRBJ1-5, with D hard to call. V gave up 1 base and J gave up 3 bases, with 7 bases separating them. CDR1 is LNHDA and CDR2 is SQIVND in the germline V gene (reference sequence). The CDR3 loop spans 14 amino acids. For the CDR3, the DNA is TGTGCCAGTAGTATAGCACAGAACAATCAGCCCCAGCATTTT. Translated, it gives CASSIAQNNQPQHF.

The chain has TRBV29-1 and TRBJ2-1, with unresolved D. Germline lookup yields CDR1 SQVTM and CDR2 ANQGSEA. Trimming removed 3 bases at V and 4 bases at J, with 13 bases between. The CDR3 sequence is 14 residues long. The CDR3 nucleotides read TGCAGCGTTGACGATGACTCGGCTTACAATGAGCAGTTCTTC. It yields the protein CSVDDDSAYNEQFF.

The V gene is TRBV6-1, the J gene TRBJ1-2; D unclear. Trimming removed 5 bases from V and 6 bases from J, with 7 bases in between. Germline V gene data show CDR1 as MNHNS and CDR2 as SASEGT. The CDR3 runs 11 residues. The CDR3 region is CASSTWNGYTF. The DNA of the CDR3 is TGTGCCAGCAGTACTTGGAATGGCTACACCTTC.

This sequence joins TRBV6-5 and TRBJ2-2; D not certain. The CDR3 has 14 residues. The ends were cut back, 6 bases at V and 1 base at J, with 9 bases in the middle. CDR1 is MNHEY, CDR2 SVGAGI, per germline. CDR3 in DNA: TGTGCCAGCAGACCCGCTTGGAACACCGGGGAGCTGTTTTTT. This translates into CASRPAWNTGELFF.

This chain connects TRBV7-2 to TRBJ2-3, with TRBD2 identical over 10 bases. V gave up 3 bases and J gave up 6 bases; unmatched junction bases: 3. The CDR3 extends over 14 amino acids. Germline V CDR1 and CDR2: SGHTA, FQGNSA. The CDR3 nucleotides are TGTGCCAGCAGCTTCGGGACTAGCGTTGATACGCAGTATTTT. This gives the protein CASSFGTSVDTQYF.